Below are 9 T cell receptor beta chains sequenced from a single sample in a study of OX40 agonist ivuxolimab in advanced cancers. TCRdb's copy holds only in-frame clones and misses some; the assay was immunoSEQ multiplex PCR. The profile covers around 100,000 clones, with 87% appearing a single time and about 1.5% taken by the ten largest. This specimen was CD4+ or CD8+ T cells sorted from blood, taken in a trial of the OX40 agonist ivuxolimab. The receptors were gathered from an adult with an advanced solid tumor such as melanoma, head and neck, liver or kidney cancer.

The rearrangement links TRBV29-1 to TRBJ2-1; 7 nucleotides match TRBD2. The trim removed 8 bases at V and 1 base at J, leaving 8 bases unmatched. Germline V gene sequence: CDR1 SQVTM, CDR2 ANQGSEA. This CDR3 has 14 residues. The CDR3 loop is CSSSGDGSYNEQFF. CDR3 nucleotide sequence: TGCAGCTCTAGCGGAGATGGGTCCTACAATGAGCAGTTCTTC.

The chain carries TRBV19 and TRBJ2-7; TRBD1 matches 9 bases. The CDR3 consists of 14 residues. Germline CDR1 is LNHDA and CDR2 is SQIVND (reference sequence). Germline trimming cut 4 bases from V and 2 bases from J; bases unmatched to any gene: 3. CDR3 nucleotide sequence: TGTGCCAGTAGTAGGGGACAGGGTACCTACGAGCAGTACTTC. Amino acid sequence: CASSRGQGTYEQYF.

The rearrangement uses TRBV7-8 and TRBJ1-4; perhaps TRBD1 as D (5 bases). V dropped 5 bases and J dropped 4 bases, with 23 bases sitting between them. This CDR3 is built from 18 residues. Germline loops: CDR1 SGHVS, CDR2 FQNEAQ. CDR3 sequence (DNA): TGTGCCAGCAGCCTACCCTCGGTTTGGGGGGAGGGTAATGAAAAACTGTTTTTT. Translation gives CASSLPSVWGEGNEKLFF.

This clone was detected once. The V and J genes are TRBV2 and TRBJ1-3; a weak D match, TRBD1 (5 bases). CDR3 length: 15 residues. Germline CDR1 SNHLY, CDR2 FYNNEI. Trimming took off 3 bases at V and 0 bases at J, with 9 bases between the two ends. CDR3 DNA: TGTGCCAGCAGTGAGCAGGGAATCTCTGGAAACACCATATATTTT. Residues: CASSEQGISGNTIYF.

Written as DNA, the CDR3 is TGTGCCATCAGTGAGTCAGCCACCGGGGAGCTGTTTTTT. Amino acid sequence: CAISESATGELFF. This chain connects TRBV10-3 to TRBJ2-2; D uncertain. The CDR3 runs 13 residues. The V end lost 0 bases, the J end lost 4 bases, and 3 bases lay between the germline ends. The germline CDR1 and CDR2 sequences are ENHRY and SYGVKD.

V is TRBV18 and J is TRBJ2-1; 9 bases align to TRBD1. Trimming at V came to 2 bases and at J to 3 bases, leaving 8 bases not matched to a gene. This CDR3 spans 17 amino acids. Germline V CDR1 and CDR2: KGHSH, LQKENI. The CDR3 bases are TGTGCCAGCTCACCAAGGGCCCCGGGACAGGGCTACAATGAGCAGTTCTTC. Amino acid sequence: CASSPRAPGQGYNEQFF.

The genes are TRBV19 and TRBJ2-1; 14 bases fit TRBD2. V trimming: 5 bases; J trimming: 6 bases; junction bases outside the gene matches: 3. This CDR3 contains 15 residues. CDR1 is LNHDA and CDR2 is SQIVND in the germline V gene (reference sequence). Here the CDR3 reads CASSGTSGGINEQFF. In DNA, the CDR3 is TGTGCCAGTAGTGGGACTAGCGGGGGCATCAATGAGCAGTTCTTC.

The rearrangement joins TRBV11-2 to TRBJ2-1; 13 bases fit TRBD2. The V gene end was trimmed by 8 bases and the J gene end by 7 bases; junction bases not matched to a gene: 5. CDR1 and CDR2 from the germline V gene are SGHAT and FQNNGV. The CDR3 loop spans 14 amino acids. The CDR3 sequence is CASSRLAGGNEQFF. The CDR3 DNA sequence: TGTGCCAGCTCCCGACTAGCGGGGGGTAATGAGCAGTTCTTC.

The chain couples TRBV18 to TRBJ2-3, with 7 nucleotides matching TRBD2. V lost 3 bases and J lost 3; bases outside the gene matches: 3. The germline CDR1 and CDR2 sequences are KGHSH and LQKENI. The CDR3 covers 14 residues. CDR3 DNA: TGTGCCAGCTCACCCAGGGAGGGGACAGATACGCAGTATTTT. Translating gives CASSPREGTDTQYF. The entire variable domain, with the rest obtained from reference TRBV18 and TRBJ2-3, is as follows: NAGVMQNPRHLVRRRGQEARLRCSPMKGHSHVYWYRQLPEEGLKFMVYLQKENIIDESGMPKERFSAEFPKEGPSILRIQQVVRGDSAAYFCASSPREGTDTQYFGPGTRLTVL.